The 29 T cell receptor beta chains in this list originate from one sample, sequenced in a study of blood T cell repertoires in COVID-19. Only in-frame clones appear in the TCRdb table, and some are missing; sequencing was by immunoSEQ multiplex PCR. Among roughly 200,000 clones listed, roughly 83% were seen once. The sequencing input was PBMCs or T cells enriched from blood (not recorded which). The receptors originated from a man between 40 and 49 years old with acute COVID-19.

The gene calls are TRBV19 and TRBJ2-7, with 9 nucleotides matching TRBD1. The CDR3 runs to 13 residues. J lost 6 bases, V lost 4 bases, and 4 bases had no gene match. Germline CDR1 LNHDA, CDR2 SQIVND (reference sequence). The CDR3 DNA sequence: TGTGCCAGTAGTAAGGGACAGGGAGGCGAGCAGTACTTC. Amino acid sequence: CASSKGQGGEQYF.

CDR3 loop: CASSLRAGVDNEQFF. The CDR3 nucleotides read TGCGCCAGCAGCTTAAGGGCGGGAGTGGACAATGAGCAGTTCTTC. V usage is TRBV5-1 and J usage is TRBJ2-1, with 7 bases identical to TRBD2. In germline, CDR1 is SGHRS, CDR2 YFSETQ. CDR3 length: 15 residues. The V segment lost 2 bases and the J segment 5 bases; nucleotides outside the gene matches: 7.

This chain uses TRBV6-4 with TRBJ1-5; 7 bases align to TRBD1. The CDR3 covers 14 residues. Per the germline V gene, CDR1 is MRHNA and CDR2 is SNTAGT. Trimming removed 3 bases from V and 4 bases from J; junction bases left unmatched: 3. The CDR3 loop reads CASSEGTANQPQHF. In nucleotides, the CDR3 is TGTGCCAGCAGTGAAGGGACAGCGAATCAGCCCCAGCATTTT.

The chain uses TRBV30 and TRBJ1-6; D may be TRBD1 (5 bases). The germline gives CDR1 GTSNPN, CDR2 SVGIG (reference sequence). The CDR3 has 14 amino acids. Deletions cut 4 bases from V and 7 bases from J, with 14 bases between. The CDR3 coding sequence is TGTGCCTGGACCCGGGACTTTTCGAATTCACCCCTCCACTTT. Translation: CAWTRDFSNSPLHF.

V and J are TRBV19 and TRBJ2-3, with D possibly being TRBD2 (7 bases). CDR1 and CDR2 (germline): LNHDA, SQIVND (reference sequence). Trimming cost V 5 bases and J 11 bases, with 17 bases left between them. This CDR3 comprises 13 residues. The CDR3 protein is CASSEGGIGMQYF. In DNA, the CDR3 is TGTGCCAGTAGTGAGGGGGGGATCGGGATGCAGTATTTT.

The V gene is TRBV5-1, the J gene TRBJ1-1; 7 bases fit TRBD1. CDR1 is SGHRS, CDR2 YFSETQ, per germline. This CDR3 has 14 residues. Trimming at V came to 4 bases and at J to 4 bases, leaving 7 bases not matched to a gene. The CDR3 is CASSVRQGPTEAFF. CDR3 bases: TGCGCCAGCAGCGTAAGACAGGGACCCACTGAAGCTTTCTTT.

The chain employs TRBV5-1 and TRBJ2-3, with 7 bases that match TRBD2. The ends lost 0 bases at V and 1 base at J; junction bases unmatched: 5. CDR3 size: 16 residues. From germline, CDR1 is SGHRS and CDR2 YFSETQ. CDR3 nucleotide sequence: TGCGCCAGCAGCTTGGGCGGGAGTGGAGGCACAGATACGCAGTATTTT. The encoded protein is CASSLGGSGGTDTQYF.

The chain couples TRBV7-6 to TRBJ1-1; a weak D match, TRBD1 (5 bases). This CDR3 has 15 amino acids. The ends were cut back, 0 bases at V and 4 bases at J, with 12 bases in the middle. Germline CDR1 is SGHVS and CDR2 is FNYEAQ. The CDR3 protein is CASSLAGYGGTEAFF. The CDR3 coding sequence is TGTGCCAGCAGCTTAGCGGGGTACGGGGGCACTGAAGCTTTCTTT.

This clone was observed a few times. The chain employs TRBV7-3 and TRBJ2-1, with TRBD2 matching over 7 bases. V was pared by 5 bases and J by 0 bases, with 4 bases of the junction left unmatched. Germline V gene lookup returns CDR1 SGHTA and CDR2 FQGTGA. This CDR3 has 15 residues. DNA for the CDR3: TGTGCCAGCAGCATCGGGAGGAGCTCCTACAATGAGCAGTTCTTC. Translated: CASSIGRSSYNEQFF.

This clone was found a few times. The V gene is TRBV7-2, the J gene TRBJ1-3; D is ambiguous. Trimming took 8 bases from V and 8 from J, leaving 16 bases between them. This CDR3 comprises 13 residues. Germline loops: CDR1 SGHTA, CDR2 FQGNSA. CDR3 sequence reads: CASSLSPGDTIYF. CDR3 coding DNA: TGTGCCAGCTCGCTTTCCCCCGGGGACACCATATATTTT.

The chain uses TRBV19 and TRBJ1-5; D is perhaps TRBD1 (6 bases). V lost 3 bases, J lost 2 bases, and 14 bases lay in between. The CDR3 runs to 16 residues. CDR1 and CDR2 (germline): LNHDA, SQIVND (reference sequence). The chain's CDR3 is CASSMWQGMGNQPQHF. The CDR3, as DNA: TGTGCCAGTAGTATGTGGCAGGGGATGGGCAATCAGCCCCAGCATTTT.

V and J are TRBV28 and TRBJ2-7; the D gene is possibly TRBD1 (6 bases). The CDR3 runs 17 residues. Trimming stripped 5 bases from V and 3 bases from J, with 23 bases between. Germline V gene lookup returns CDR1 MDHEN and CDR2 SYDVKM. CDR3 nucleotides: TGTGCCAGCAGTCTCCCCACAGGGTTGATGGCCCTCTACGAGCAGTACTTC. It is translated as CASSLPTGLMALYEQYF.

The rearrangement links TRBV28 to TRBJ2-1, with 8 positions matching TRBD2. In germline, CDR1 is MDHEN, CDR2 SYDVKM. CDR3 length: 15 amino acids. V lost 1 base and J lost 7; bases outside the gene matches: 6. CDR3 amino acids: CASSLSVAGSNEQFF. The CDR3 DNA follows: TGTGCCAGCAGTTTATCGGTAGCGGGATCGAATGAGCAGTTCTTC.

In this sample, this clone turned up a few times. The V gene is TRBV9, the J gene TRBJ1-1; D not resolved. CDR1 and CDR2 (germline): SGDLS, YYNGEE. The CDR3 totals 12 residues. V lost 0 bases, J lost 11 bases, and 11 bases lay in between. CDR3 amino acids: CASSVEVTRAFF. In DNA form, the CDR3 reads TGTGCCAGCAGCGTAGAAGTTACCCGGGCTTTCTTT.

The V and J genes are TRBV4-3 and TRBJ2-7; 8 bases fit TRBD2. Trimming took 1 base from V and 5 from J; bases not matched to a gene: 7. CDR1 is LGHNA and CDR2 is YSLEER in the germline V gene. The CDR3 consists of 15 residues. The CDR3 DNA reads TGCGCCAGCAGCCAAGTCGGGACTAGTATCGACGAGCAGTACTTC. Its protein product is CASSQVGTSIDEQYF.

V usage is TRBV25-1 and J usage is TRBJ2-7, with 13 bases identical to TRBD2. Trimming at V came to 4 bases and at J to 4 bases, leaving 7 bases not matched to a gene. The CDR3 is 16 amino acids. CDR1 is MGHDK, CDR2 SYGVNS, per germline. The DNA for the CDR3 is TGTGCCAGCAGTGGAGGGACTAGCGGGACCCCTTACGAGCAGTACTTC. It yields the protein CASSGGTSGTPYEQYF.

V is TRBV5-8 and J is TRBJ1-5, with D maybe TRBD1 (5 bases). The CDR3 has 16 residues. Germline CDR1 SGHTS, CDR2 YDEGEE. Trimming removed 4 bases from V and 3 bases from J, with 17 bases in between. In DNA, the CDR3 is TGTGCCAGCAGCAACATGGACGGCAGGGTCAATCAGCCCCAGCATTTT. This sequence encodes CASSNMDGRVNQPQHF.

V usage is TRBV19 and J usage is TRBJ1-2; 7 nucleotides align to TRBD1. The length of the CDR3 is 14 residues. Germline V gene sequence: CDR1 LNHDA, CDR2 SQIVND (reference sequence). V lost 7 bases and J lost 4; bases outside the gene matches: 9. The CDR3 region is CASIPGRGSYGYTF. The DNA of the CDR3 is TGTGCCAGTATCCCCGGCAGGGGGTCCTATGGCTACACCTTC.

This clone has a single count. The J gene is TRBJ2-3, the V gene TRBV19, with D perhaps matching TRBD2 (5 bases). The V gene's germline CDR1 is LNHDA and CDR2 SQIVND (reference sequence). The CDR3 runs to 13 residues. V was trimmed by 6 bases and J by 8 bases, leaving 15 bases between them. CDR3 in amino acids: CASRGLIFSTQYF. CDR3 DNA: TGTGCCAGTAGAGGACTTATCTTTTCTACGCAGTATTTT.

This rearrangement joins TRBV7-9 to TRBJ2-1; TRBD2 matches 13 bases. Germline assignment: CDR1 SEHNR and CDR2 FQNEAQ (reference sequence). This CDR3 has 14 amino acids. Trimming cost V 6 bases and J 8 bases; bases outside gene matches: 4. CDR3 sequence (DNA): TGTGCCAGCAGGGGACTAGCGGGATCCTATGAGCAGTTCTTC. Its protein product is CASRGLAGSYEQFF.

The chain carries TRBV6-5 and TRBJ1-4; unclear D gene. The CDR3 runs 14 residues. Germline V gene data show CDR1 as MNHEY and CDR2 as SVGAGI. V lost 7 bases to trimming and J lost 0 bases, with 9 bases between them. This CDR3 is CASNFLATNEKLFF. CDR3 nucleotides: TGTGCCAGCAATTTTCTTGCAACTAATGAAAAACTGTTTTTT.

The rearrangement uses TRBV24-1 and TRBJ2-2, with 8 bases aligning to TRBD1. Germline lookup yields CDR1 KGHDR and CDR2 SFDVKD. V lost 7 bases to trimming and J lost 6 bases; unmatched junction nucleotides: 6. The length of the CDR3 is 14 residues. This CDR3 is CATSRTQGAGELFF. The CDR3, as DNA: TGTGCCACCAGCCGGACACAGGGGGCCGGGGAGCTGTTTTTT.

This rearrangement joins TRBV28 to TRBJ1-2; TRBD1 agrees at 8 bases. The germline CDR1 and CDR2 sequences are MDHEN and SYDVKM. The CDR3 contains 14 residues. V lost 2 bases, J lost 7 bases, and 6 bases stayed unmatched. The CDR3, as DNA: TGTGCCAGCAGTTTAGCAATGACAGGGGCTGGCTACACCTTC. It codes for CASSLAMTGAGYTF.

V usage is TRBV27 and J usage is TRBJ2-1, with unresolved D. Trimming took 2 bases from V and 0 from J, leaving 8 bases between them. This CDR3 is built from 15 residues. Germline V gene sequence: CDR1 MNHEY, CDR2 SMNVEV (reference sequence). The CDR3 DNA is TGTGCCAGCAGTTTAGTACTACACTCCTACAATGAGCAGTTCTTC. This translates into CASSLVLHSYNEQFF.

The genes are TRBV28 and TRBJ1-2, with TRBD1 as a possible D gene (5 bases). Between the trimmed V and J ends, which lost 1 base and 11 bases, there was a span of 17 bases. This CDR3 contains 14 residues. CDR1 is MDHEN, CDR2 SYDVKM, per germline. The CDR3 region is CASSLSRGYMRYTF. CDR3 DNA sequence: TGTGCCAGCAGTTTATCCCGGGGGTATATGCGGTACACCTTC.

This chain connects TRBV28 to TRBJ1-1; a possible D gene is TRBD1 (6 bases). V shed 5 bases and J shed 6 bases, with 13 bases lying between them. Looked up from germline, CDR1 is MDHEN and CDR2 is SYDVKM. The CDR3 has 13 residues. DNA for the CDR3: TGTGCCAGCAGTACCGGGACATTATCTGAAGCTTTCTTT. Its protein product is CASSTGTLSEAFF.

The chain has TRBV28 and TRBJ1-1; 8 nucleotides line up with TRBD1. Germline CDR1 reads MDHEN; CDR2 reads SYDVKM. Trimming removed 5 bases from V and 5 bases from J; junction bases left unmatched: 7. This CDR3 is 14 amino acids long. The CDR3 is CASSVDRVGTEAFF. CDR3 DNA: TGTGCCAGCAGTGTGGACAGGGTGGGGACTGAAGCTTTCTTT. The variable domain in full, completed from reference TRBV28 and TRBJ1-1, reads DVKVTQSSRYLVKRTGEKVFLECVQDMDHENMFWYRQDPGLGLRLIYFSYDVKMKEKGDIPEGYSVSREKKERFSLILESASTNQTSMYLCASSVDRVGTEAFFGQGTRLTVV.

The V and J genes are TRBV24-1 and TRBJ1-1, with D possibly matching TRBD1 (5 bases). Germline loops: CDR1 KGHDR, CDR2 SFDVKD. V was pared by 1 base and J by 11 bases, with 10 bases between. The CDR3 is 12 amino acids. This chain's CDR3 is CATSDLYRWAFF. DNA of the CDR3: TGTGCCACCAGTGATTTATACAGGTGGGCTTTCTTT.

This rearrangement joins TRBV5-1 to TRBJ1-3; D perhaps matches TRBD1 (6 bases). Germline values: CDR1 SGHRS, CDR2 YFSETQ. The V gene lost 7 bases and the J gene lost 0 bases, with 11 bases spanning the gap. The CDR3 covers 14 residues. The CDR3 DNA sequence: TGCGCCAGCGGCCAGGGGAGCTCTGGAAACACCATATATTTT. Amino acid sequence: CASGQGSSGNTIYF.